One and the same sample provided the 31 T cell receptor beta chains below, sequenced in a study of blood T cell repertoires in COVID-19. Sequencing used immunoSEQ multiplex PCR; TCRdb keeps in-frame clones, though not all of them. The table records hundreds of thousands of clones, 80% to 85% of them present only once. The sequenced sample was peripheral blood. The source of these receptors is an older woman with active or convalescent COVID-19.

This rearrangement joins TRBV4-1 to TRBJ2-3, with a weak D call TRBD1 (6 bases). Germline V gene data show CDR1 as MGHRA and CDR2 as YSYEKL. The length of the CDR3 is 14 residues. Trimming took 1 base from V and 4 from J, leaving 9 bases between them. For the CDR3, the DNA is TGCGCCAGCAGCCAAGGGGGGCCCTCAGATACGCAGTATTTT. It encodes CASSQGGPSDTQYF.

The CDR3 is CASSPRTGTGTGELFF. CDR3 in DNA: TGTGCCAGCAGCCCCCGGACAGGGACGGGCACCGGGGAGCTGTTTTTT. This chain connects TRBV9 to TRBJ2-2; 8 bases agree with TRBD1. The junction had 9 bases not matched to a gene; V was cut back by 4 bases and J by 4 bases. This CDR3 is built from 16 residues. Per the germline V gene, CDR1 is SGDLS and CDR2 is YYNGEE.

This rearrangement joins TRBV5-4 to TRBJ1-1, with 9 bases matching TRBD1. CDR1 and CDR2 (germline): SGHNT, YYREEE (reference sequence). The CDR3 runs to 14 residues. V lost 0 bases, J lost 3 bases, and 0 bases stayed unmatched. The CDR3 sequence: CASSLGDRDTEAFF. The CDR3 nucleotides are TGTGCCAGCAGCTTGGGGGACAGGGACACTGAAGCTTTCTTT.

This chain links TRBV7-8 with TRBJ1-2; the match to TRBD1 covers 9 bases. From germline, CDR1 is SGHVS and CDR2 FQNEAQ. With V trimmed by 1 base and J by 5 bases, 5 bases remained unmatched. The CDR3 extends over 15 amino acids. The CDR3 sequence is CASSLGQGVGYGYTF. The CDR3 nucleotides read TGTGCCAGCAGCTTAGGACAGGGGGTAGGGTATGGCTACACCTTC.

This chain links TRBV19 with TRBJ1-2, with 7 nucleotides matching TRBD1. With V trimmed by 4 bases and J by 5 bases, 7 bases remained unmatched. This CDR3 region has 14 residues. From germline, CDR1 is LNHDA and CDR2 SQIVND (reference sequence). The CDR3 nucleotides read TGTGCCAGTAGTAAAGGGACAGACGGTTATGGCTACACCTTC. This gives the protein CASSKGTDGYGYTF.

The V call is TRBV28, the J call TRBJ1-2, with a possible D match to TRBD1 (6 bases). The V gene's germline CDR1 is MDHEN and CDR2 SYDVKM. Deletions cut 4 bases from V and 0 bases from J, with 18 bases between. The CDR3 consists of 17 residues. CDR3 nucleotides: TGTGCCAGCAGTTCCCCGGGACATCTTCCTTCTAACTATGGCTACACCTTC. The encoded protein is CASSSPGHLPSNYGYTF.

This sequence joins TRBV4-1 and TRBJ2-1, with TRBD1 matching over 7 bases. Per germline, CDR1 MGHRA and CDR2 YSYEKL. V gave up 3 bases and J gave up 13 bases; unmatched junction bases: 9. The CDR3 totals 13 residues. The DNA of the CDR3 is TGCGCCAGCAGCCATCAGACAGGGCGGCGCCAGTTCTTC. The encoded protein is CASSHQTGRRQFF.

The V gene is TRBV19, the J gene TRBJ1-4, with a possible D match to TRBD1 (6 bases). Germline V CDR1 and CDR2: LNHDA, SQIVND (reference sequence). Trimming pared 10 bases from V and 5 bases from J, leaving 14 bases between. This CDR3 contains 13 residues. Here the CDR3 DNA reads TGTGCCACCTCAGATCAGGGGAATGAAAAACTGTTTTTT. Its protein is CATSDQGNEKLFF.

V usage is TRBV20-1 and J usage is TRBJ1-1; no definite D call. The length of the CDR3 is 11 residues. Per germline, CDR1 DFQATT and CDR2 SNEGSKA (reference sequence). The V end lost 7 bases, the J end lost 4 bases, and 10 bases lay between the germline ends. CDR3 loop: CSGAFSTEAFF. The DNA of the CDR3 is TGCAGTGGGGCCTTTTCCACTGAAGCTTTCTTT.

This chain uses TRBV19 with TRBJ1-5; no clear D. This CDR3 is built from 14 residues. V gave up 10 bases and J gave up 0 bases, with 13 bases separating them. Looked up from germline, CDR1 is LNHDA and CDR2 is SQIVND (reference sequence). CDR3 sequence: CATSLSYSNQPQHF. The CDR3 nucleotides read TGTGCCACCTCCCTATCATATAGCAATCAGCCCCAGCATTTT.

In its sample, this clone was seen once. The sample carries other DNA sequences with the same CDR3. The chain links TRBV28 to TRBJ1-2, with no clear D. V gave up 6 bases and J gave up 5 bases, with 7 bases separating them. The CDR3 is 11 amino acids. CDR1 and CDR2 (germline): MDHEN, SYDVKM. The CDR3 loop is CASSSGYGYTF. CDR3 nucleotides: TGTGCCAGCAGCTCGGGATATGGCTACACCTTC.

V usage is TRBV5-1 and J usage is TRBJ2-3; tentative D call: TRBD2 (6 bases). Germline CDR1 is SGHRS and CDR2 is YFSETQ. V shed 0 bases and J shed 5 bases, with 13 bases lying between them. The CDR3 runs 15 residues. This chain's CDR3 is CASSLVSGREDTQYF. In DNA form, the CDR3 reads TGCGCCAGCAGCTTGGTCTCAGGGCGGGAAGATACGCAGTATTTT.

This clone has more than one count but fewer than ten. The rearrangement joins TRBV18 to TRBJ2-5, with 13 bases lining up with TRBD2. Looked up from germline, CDR1 is KGHSH and CDR2 is LQKENI. This CDR3 comprises 15 residues. With V trimmed by 4 bases and J by 7 bases, 6 bases remained unmatched. CDR3 coding DNA: TGTGCCAGCTCACGTGGACTAGCGGGGGAAGGGACCCAGTACTTC. Amino acids: CASSRGLAGEGTQYF.

The chain combines TRBV25-1 with TRBJ2-7, with 7 nucleotides matching TRBD1. V trimming: 6 bases; J trimming: 2 bases; junction bases outside the gene matches: 4. The CDR3 loop spans 13 amino acids. Germline V gene data show CDR1 as MGHDK and CDR2 as SYGVNS. For the CDR3, the DNA is TGTGCCAGCAGCACAGGGACAGCCTACGAGCAGTACTTC. Its translation: CASSTGTAYEQYF.

This chain connects TRBV19 to TRBJ1-6; 9 nucleotides match TRBD1. After removal of 8 bases from V and 10 bases from J, the junction contained 12 bases not matched to a gene. Germline CDR1 and CDR2: LNHDA and SQIVND (reference sequence). This CDR3 is 15 amino acids long. The CDR3 region has the DNA TGTGCCAGTGGTCGAGAGGACAGGGGAAGATCACCCCTCCACTTT. It encodes CASGREDRGRSPLHF.

The chain recombines TRBV11-2 with TRBJ1-3; D is unresolved. From germline, CDR1 is SGHAT and CDR2 FQNNGV. This CDR3 region has 16 residues. V dropped 5 bases and J dropped 0 bases, with 14 bases sitting between them. For the CDR3, the DNA is TGTGCCAGCAGCGCGACGGGCAGCGGCTCTGGAAACACCATATATTTT. It encodes CASSATGSGSGNTIYF.

This clone was recorded many times. The chain couples TRBV30 to TRBJ1-1; TRBD1 is a possible D gene (5 bases). Germline V gene lookup returns CDR1 GTSNPN and CDR2 SVGIG (reference sequence). V gave up 2 bases and J gave up 2 bases, with 9 bases separating them. The CDR3 loop spans 13 amino acids. The CDR3 region has the DNA TGTGCCTGGAGTAGGGGCCCCAACACTGAAGCTTTCTTT. Amino acid sequence: CAWSRGPNTEAFF.

The chain joins TRBV7-6 to TRBJ1-5, with 8 bases lining up with TRBD1. Germline V lookup: CDR1 SGHVS, CDR2 FNYEAQ. Trimming took 5 bases from V and 5 from J; bases not matched to a gene: 5. This CDR3 contains 14 residues. CDR3 sequence reads: CASSPDRGYQPQHF. The CDR3 bases are TGTGCCAGCAGCCCTGACAGGGGCTATCAGCCCCAGCATTTT.

This chain connects TRBV6-6 to TRBJ1-2; D is undetermined. The CDR3 extends over 16 amino acids. Trimming removed 0 bases at V and 2 bases at J, with 13 bases between. CDR1 is MNHNY, CDR2 SVGAGI, per germline (reference sequence). In nucleotides, the CDR3 is TGTGCCAGCAGTTACTCGCTGCTGGGCACCAACTATGGCTACACCTTC. Protein sequence: CASSYSLLGTNYGYTF.

This sequence joins TRBV30 and TRBJ2-4, with TRBD1 identical over 9 bases. The CDR3 is 14 amino acids. From germline, CDR1 is GTSNPN and CDR2 SVGIG (reference sequence). V trimming: 1 base; J trimming: 8 bases; junction bases outside the gene matches: 6. CDR3 sequence reads: CAWSASRDRDIQYF. CDR3 nucleotides: TGTGCCTGGAGTGCCTCTCGGGACAGGGACATTCAGTACTTC.

The J gene is TRBJ1-2, the V gene TRBV10-2; possibly TRBD1 for D (6 bases). The CDR3 sequence is 13 residues long. The ends were cut back, 1 base at V and 6 bases at J, with 9 bases in the middle. The germline V gene encodes CDR1 WSHSY and CDR2 SAAADI. The CDR3 spells CASSEWGQDGYTF. CDR3 sequence (DNA): TGCGCCAGCAGTGAGTGGGGGCAAGATGGCTACACCTTC.

The V gene is TRBV4-2, the J gene TRBJ1-6; D is ambiguous. There are 15 residues in the CDR3. The germline CDR1 and CDR2 sequences are LGHNA and YNFKEQ. V gave up 0 bases and J gave up 10 bases, with 13 bases separating them. This chain's CDR3 is CASSQEGSRWSPLHF. The CDR3 bases are TGTGCCAGCAGCCAAGAGGGGAGCCGTTGGTCACCCCTCCACTTT.

The sample holds one count of this clone. The V and J genes are TRBV30 and TRBJ2-3; no firm D call. The germline CDR1 and CDR2 sequences are GTSNPN and SVGIG (reference sequence). Trimming shortened V by 8 bases and J by 1 base, and 13 bases separated the two germline ends. The CDR3 has 13 amino acids. CDR3 nucleotides: TGTGCCAGCTCGCGGAAGGGCACAGATACGCAGTATTTT. Its protein product is CASSRKGTDTQYF.

This rearrangement joins TRBV27 to TRBJ1-2, with a possible D match to TRBD1 (6 bases). Germline V gives CDR1 MNHEY, CDR2 SMNVEV (reference sequence). The CDR3 has 12 amino acids. The V end lost 7 bases, the J end lost 9 bases, and 15 bases lay between the germline ends. CDR3 nucleotides: TGTGCCAGCACCCCGGGGGGGGGCCGCTACACCTTC. Residues: CASTPGGGRYTF.

The CDR3 reads CATWERQGMNTEAFF. The CDR3, as DNA: TGTGCCACCTGGGAACGACAGGGGATGAACACTGAAGCTTTCTTT. J is TRBJ1-1 and V is TRBV10-3, with TRBD1 matching over 8 bases. The V gene's germline CDR1 is ENHRY and CDR2 SYGVKD. This CDR3 has 15 amino acids. Trimming at V came to 10 bases and at J to 0 bases, leaving 10 bases not matched to a gene.

This chain uses TRBV9 with TRBJ1-1; no clear D gene. Trimming took 4 bases from V and 3 from J, leaving 16 bases between them. The CDR3 loop spans 15 amino acids. Germline V CDR1 and CDR2: SGDLS, YYNGEE. CDR3 bases: TGTGCCAGCAGCCCCCCTACTGGTTTGGACACTGAAGCTTTCTTT. Its translation: CASSPPTGLDTEAFF.

The gene calls are TRBV19 and TRBJ1-5, with 10 bases matching TRBD1. CDR1 and CDR2 from the germline V gene are LNHDA and SQIVND (reference sequence). Trimming at V came to 6 bases and at J to 1 base, leaving 18 bases not matched to a gene. The CDR3 has 20 residues. This chain's CDR3 is CASRVSVRDRGLYSNQPQHF. The CDR3 nucleotides are TGTGCCAGTAGAGTATCCGTCCGGGACAGGGGATTGTACAGCAATCAGCCCCAGCATTTT.

The chain couples TRBV3-1 (or the pseudogene TRBV3-2) to TRBJ2-3; 9 bases map to TRBD2. With V trimmed by 7 bases and J by 1 base, 6 bases remained unmatched. This CDR3 comprises 15 residues. CDR1 is LGHDT and CDR2 is YNNKEL in the germline V gene (reference sequence). DNA of the CDR3: TGTGCCAGCACCCTGGGACTAGCAGGCACAGATACGCAGTATTTT. As protein: CASTLGLAGTDTQYF.

The gene calls are TRBV27 and TRBJ2-3, with TRBD2 matching over 15 bases. V dropped 5 bases and J dropped 4; count of bases not matched to a gene: 4. CDR1 is MNHEY, CDR2 SMNVEV, per germline (reference sequence). The CDR3 totals 16 residues. CDR3 in DNA: TGTGCCAGCAGTCCCTGGACTAGCGGGGGGGCAGATACGCAGTATTTT. Its protein product is CASSPWTSGGADTQYF.

V gene TRBV3-1 (or the pseudogene TRBV3-2) combines with J gene TRBJ2-7; no definite D call. Germline V gene lookup returns CDR1 LGHDT and CDR2 YNNKEL (reference sequence). The CDR3 length is 15 residues. Trimming took off 4 bases at V and 0 bases at J, with 13 bases between the two ends. Here the CDR3 reads CASSPAISSSYEQYF. The DNA of the CDR3 is TGTGCCAGCAGCCCAGCGATCAGTTCCTCCTACGAGCAGTACTTC.

This clone was seen a handful of times. The V and J genes are TRBV5-1 and TRBJ2-3; TRBD2 matches 11 bases. This CDR3 comprises 17 residues. The germline gives CDR1 SGHRS, CDR2 YFSETQ. V was pared by 0 bases and J by 6 bases, with 9 bases of the junction left unmatched. The chain's CDR3 is CASSLVIVASGGDTQYF. The CDR3 nucleotides read TGCGCCAGCAGCTTGGTTATCGTCGCTAGCGGGGGGGATACGCAGTATTTT.